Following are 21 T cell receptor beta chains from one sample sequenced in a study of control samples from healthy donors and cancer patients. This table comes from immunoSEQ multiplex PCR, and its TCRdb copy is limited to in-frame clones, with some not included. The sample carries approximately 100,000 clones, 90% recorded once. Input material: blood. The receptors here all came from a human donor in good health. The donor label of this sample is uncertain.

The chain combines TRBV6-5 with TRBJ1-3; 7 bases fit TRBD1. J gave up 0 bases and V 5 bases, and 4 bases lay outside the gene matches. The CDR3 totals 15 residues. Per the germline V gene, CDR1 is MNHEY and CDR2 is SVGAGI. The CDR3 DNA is TGTGCCAGCAGTCAGGGGGTAGTCTCTGGAAACACCATATATTTT. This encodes CASSQGVVSGNTIYF.

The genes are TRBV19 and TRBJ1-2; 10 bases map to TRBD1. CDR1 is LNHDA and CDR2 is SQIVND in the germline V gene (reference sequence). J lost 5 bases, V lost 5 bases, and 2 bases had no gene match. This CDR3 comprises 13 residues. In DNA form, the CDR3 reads TGTGCCAGTAGTGCGGGACAGGGGTATGGCTACACCTTC. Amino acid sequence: CASSAGQGYGYTF.

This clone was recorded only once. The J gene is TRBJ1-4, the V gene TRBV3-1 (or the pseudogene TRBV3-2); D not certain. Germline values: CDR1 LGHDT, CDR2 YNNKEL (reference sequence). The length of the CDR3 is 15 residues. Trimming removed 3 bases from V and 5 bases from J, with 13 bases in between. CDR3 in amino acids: CASSHDPIPNEKLFF. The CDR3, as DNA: TGTGCCAGCAGCCACGATCCGATTCCGAATGAAAAACTGTTTTTT.

CDR3 bases: TGTGCCTGGAGTGTACTTACGACAGGGGCAAATGAAAAACTGTTTTTT. This codes for CAWSVLTTGANEKLFF. The chain has TRBV30 and TRBJ1-4; 8 nucleotides agree with TRBD1. The CDR3 has 16 residues. Trimming at V came to 0 bases and at J to 5 bases, leaving 8 bases not matched to a gene. The germline V gene encodes CDR1 GTSNPN and CDR2 SVGIG (reference sequence).

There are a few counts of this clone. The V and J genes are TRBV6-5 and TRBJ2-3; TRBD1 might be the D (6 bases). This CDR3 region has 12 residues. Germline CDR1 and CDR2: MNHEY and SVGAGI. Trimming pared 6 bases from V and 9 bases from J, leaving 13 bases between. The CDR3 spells CASSRGQRTQYF. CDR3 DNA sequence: TGTGCCAGCAGCCGAGGACAGAGGACGCAGTATTTT.

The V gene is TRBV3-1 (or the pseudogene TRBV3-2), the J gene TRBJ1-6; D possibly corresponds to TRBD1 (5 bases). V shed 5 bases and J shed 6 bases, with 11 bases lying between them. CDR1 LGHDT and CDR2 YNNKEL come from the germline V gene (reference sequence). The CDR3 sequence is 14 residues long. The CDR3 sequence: CASSTQVLNSPLHF. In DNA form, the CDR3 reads TGTGCCAGCAGCACACAGGTCCTTAATTCACCCCTCCACTTT.

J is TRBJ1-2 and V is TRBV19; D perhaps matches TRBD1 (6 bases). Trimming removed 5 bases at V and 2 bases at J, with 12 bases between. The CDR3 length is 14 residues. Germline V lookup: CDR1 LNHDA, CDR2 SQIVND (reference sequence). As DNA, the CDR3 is TGTGCCAGTAGTTCGGCAGGGGCCAACTATGGCTACACCTTC. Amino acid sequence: CASSSAGANYGYTF.

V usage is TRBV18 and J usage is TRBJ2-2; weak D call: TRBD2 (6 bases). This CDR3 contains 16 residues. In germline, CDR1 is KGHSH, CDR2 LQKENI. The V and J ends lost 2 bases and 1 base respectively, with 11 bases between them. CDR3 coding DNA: TGTGCCAGCTCACCAGGCCAGGGAGGGAACACCGGGGAGCTGTTTTTT. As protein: CASSPGQGGNTGELFF.

CDR3 sequence (DNA): TGTGCCAGCAGTTTAAAACTGAACACTGAAGCTTTCTTT. This translates into CASSLKLNTEAFF. The genes are TRBV12-3 or TRBV12-4 and TRBJ1-1; unclear D gene. The CDR3 runs 13 residues. V was shortened by 2 bases and J by 0 bases, with 4 bases between the two germline ends.

In DNA form, the CDR3 reads TGTGCCAGTTGGGGGAGGCAGAGCAATCAGCCCCAGCATTTT. It translates to CASWGRQSNQPQHF. The J gene is TRBJ1-5, the V gene TRBV19; tentative D call: TRBD1 (5 bases). In germline, CDR1 is LNHDA, CDR2 SQIVND (reference sequence). Between the trimmed V and J ends, which lost 8 bases and 1 base, there was a span of 12 bases. The CDR3 contains 14 residues.

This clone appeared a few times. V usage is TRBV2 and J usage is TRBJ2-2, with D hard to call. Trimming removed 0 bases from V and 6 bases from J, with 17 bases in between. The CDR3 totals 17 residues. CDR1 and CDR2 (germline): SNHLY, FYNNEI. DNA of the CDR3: TGTGCCAGCAGTGAAGCGCTTCACCAGGCCCGCCCCGGGGAGCTGTTTTTT. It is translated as CASSEALHQARPGELFF.

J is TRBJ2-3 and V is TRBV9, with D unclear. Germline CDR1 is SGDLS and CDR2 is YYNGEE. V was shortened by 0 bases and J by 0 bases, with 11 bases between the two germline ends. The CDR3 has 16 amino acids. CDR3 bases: TGTGCCAGCAGCGTAGCTGTCACACCTAGCACAGATACGCAGTATTTT. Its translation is CASSVAVTPSTDTQYF.

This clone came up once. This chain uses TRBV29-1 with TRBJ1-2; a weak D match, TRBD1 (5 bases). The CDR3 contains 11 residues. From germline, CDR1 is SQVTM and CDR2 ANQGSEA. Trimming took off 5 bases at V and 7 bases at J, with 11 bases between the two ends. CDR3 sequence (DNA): TGCAGCGTTTGGGGCAGGGTTGGCTACACCTTC. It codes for CSVWGRVGYTF.

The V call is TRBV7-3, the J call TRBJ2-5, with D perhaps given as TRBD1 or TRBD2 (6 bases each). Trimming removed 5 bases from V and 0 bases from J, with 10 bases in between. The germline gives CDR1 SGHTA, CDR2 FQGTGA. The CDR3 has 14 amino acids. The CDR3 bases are TGTGCCAGCAGCGGAGGGGGGAACCAAGAGACCCAGTACTTC. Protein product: CASSGGGNQETQYF.

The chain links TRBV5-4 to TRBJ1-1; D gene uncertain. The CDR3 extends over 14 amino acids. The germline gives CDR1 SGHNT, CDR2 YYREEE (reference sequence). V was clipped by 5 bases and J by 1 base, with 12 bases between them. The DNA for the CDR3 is TGTGCCAGCAGTTTAGGTAATAGGAACACTGAAGCTTTCTTT. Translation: CASSLGNRNTEAFF.

The CDR3 loop reads CASSQVTQGAGTQYF. Written as DNA, the CDR3 is TGTGCCAGCAGCCAAGTAACACAGGGGGCAGGTACGCAGTATTTT. The rearrangement links TRBV14 to TRBJ2-3; 9 bases fit TRBD1. Germline V gene sequence: CDR1 SGHDN, CDR2 FVKESK. Losses at the gene ends were 1 base for V and 8 bases for J; bases not matched to a gene: 7. This CDR3 is 15 amino acids long.

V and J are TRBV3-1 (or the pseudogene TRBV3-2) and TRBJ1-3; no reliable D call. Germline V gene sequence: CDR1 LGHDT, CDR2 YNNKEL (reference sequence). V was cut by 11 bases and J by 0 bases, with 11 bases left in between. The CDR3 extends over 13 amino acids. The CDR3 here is CASTPLSGNTIYF. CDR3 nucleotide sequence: TGTGCCTCTACCCCCCTCTCTGGAAACACCATATATTTT.

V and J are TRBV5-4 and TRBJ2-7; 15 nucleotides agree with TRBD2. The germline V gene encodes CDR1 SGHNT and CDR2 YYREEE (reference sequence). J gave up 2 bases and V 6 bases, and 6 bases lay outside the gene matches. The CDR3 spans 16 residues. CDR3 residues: CASTSGLAGGPYEQYF. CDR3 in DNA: TGTGCCAGCACCTCGGGACTAGCGGGGGGCCCCTACGAGCAGTACTTC.

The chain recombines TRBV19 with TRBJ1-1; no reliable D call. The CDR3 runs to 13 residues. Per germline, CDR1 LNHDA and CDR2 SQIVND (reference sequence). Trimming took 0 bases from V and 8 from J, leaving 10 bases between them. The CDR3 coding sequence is TGTGCCAGTAGTATAGATCGGGGAGGCGAAGCTTTCTTT. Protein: CASSIDRGGEAFF.

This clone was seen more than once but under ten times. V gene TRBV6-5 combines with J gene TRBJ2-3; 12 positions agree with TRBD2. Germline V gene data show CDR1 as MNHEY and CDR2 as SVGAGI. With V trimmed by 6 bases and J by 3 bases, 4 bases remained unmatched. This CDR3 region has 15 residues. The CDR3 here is CASRRGLAGTDTQYF. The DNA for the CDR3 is TGTGCCAGCAGACGAGGACTAGCGGGGACAGATACGCAGTATTTT.

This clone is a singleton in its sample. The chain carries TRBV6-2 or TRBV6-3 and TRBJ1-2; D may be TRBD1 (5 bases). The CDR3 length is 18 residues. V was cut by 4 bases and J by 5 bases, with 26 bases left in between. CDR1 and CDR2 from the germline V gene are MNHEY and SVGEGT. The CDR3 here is CASSSEVGTRPSSYGYTF. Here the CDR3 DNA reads TGTGCCAGCAGTTCCGAAGTAGGGACTCGCCCCTCGTCTTATGGCTACACCTTC.